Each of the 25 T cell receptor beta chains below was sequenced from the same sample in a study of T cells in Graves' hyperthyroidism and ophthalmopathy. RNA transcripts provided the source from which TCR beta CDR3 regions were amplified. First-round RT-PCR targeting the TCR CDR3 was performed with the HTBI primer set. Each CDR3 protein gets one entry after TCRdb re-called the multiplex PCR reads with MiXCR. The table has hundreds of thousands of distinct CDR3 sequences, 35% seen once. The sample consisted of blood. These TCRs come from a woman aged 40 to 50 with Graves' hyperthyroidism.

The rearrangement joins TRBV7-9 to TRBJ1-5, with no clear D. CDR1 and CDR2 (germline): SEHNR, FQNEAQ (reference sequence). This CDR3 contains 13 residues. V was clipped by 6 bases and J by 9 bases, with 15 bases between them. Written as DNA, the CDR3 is TGTGCCAGCAGGGGGTTAACGGGCAGGCCCCAGCATTTT. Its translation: CASRGLTGRPQHF.

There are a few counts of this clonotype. The CDR3 DNA is TGTGCCAGCACCATAGGCGGGGCAACCGGGGAGCTGTTTTTT. This codes for CASTIGGATGELFF. This rearrangement joins TRBV7-2 to TRBJ2-2; maybe TRBD2 (6 bases). This CDR3 has 14 residues. Germline-derived CDR1 and CDR2 are SGHTA and FQGNSA. Trimming took off 7 bases at V and 5 bases at J, with 14 bases between the two ends.

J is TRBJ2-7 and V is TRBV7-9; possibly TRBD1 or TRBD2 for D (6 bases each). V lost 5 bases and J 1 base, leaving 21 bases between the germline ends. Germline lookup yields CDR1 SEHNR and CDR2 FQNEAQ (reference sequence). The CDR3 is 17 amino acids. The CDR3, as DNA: TGTGCCAGCAGCCCCCGGGAAGGGGGGCTTAGATCCTACGAGCAGTACTTC. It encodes CASSPREGGLRSYEQYF.

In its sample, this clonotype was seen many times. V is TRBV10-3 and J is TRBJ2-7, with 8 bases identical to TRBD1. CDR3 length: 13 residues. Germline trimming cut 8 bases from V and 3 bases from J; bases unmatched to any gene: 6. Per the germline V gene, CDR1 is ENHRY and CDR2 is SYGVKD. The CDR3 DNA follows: TGTGCCATCTCTGGACAGGGAGGCTACGAGCAGTACTTC. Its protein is CAISGQGGYEQYF.

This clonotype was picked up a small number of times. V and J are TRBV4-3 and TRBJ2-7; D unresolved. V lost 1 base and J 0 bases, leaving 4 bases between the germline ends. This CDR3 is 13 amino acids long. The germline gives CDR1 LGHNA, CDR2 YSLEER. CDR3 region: CASSQAISYEQYF. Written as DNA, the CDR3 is TGCGCCAGCAGCCAAGCGATCTCCTACGAGCAGTACTTC.

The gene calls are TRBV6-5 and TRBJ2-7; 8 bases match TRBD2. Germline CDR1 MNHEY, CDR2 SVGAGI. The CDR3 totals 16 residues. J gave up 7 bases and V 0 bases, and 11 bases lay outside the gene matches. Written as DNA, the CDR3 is TGTGCCAGCAGTTACTCGGCCAGCGGGAGATCGGGAGAGCAGTACTTC. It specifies CASSYSASGRSGEQYF.

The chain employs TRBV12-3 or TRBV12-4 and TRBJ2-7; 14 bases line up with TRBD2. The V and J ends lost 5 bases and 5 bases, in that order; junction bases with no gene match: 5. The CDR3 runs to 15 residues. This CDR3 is CASSLTSGGVHEQYF. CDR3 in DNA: TGTGCCAGCAGTCTGACTAGCGGGGGGGTCCACGAGCAGTACTTC.

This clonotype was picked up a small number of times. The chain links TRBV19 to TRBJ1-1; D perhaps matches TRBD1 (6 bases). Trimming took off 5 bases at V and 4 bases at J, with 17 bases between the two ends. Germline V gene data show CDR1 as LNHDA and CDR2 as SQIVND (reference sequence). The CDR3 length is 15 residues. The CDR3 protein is CASSPNGGEFTEAFF. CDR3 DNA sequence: TGTGCCAGTAGTCCCAATGGGGGCGAATTCACTGAAGCTTTCTTT.

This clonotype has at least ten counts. CDR3 coding DNA: TGTGCCATCAACAAACTCGACAGAGAAGGTGGCTACACCTTC. The encoded protein is CAINKLDREGGYTF. This rearrangement joins TRBV10-3 to TRBJ1-2, with D possibly being TRBD1 (5 bases). Trimming took off 7 bases at V and 7 bases at J, with 19 bases between the two ends. The CDR3 length is 14 residues. Germline V gives CDR1 ENHRY, CDR2 SYGVKD.

The CDR3 here is CASSEAGNTEAFF. In DNA, the CDR3 is TGTGCCAGCAGTGAAGCAGGAAACACTGAAGCTTTCTTT. The chain links TRBV6-1 to TRBJ1-1; D is uncertain. V was trimmed by 0 bases and J by 2 bases, leaving 4 bases between them. CDR3 size: 13 residues. Germline CDR1 and CDR2: MNHNS and SASEGT.

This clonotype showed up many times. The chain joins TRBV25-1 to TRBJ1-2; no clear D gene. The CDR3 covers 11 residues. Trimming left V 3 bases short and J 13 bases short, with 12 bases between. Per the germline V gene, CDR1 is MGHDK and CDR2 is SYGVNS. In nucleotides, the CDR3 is TGTGCCAGCAGTGATTTCTACAGATCCACCTTC. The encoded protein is CASSDFYRSTF.

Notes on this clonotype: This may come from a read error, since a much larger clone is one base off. The CDR3 sequence: CASSPEDTLTYGYTF. The CDR3 DNA reads TGTGCCAGCAGCCCCGAGGACACCCTTACGTATGGCTACACCTTC. This chain connects TRBV7-9 to TRBJ1-2, with D possibly TRBD1 on 5 matching bases. The length of the CDR3 is 15 residues. V was pared by 5 bases and J by 5 bases, with 18 bases between. Germline CDR1 SEHNR, CDR2 FQNEAQ (reference sequence).

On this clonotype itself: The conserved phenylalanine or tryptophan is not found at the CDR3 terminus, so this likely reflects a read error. The CDR3 DNA reads TGTGCCAGCAGTCCCATCGGATATGGTGGGCAGTACTTA. Translated: CASSPIGYGGQYL. The gene calls are TRBV12-3 or TRBV12-4 and TRBJ2-7; D is undetermined. The CDR3 covers 13 residues. V gave up 5 bases and J gave up 9 bases, with 17 bases separating them.

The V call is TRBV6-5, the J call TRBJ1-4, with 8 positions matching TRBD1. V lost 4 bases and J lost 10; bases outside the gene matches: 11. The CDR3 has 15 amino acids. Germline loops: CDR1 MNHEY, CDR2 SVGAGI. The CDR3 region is CASSSTDRDRGKLFF. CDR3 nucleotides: TGTGCCAGCAGTTCCACGGACAGGGATCGGGGAAAACTGTTTTTT.

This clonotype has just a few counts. The CDR3 coding sequence is TGCGCCAGCAGTCTTCCGTTGGGGGTCGAGCAGTACTTC. Amino acids: CASSLPLGVEQYF. The chain joins TRBV4-1 to TRBJ2-7, with D perhaps matching TRBD1 or TRBD2 (5 bases each). From germline, CDR1 is MGHRA and CDR2 YSYEKL. The CDR3 length is 13 residues. Trimming removed 6 bases at V and 6 bases at J, with 15 bases between.

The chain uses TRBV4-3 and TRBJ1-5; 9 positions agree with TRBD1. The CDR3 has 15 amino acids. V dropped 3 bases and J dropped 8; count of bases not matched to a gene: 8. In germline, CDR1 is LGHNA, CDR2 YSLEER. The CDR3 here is CASSQEQGAGEPQHF. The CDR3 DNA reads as TGCGCCAGCAGCCAGGAACAGGGGGCCGGGGAGCCCCAGCATTTT.

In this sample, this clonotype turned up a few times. CDR3 sequence (DNA): TGTGCCAGCAGACCCCGGACACTCGGGCAAGGGTATGGCTACACCTTC. Encoded protein: CASRPRTLGQGYGYTF. The chain employs TRBV5-4 and TRBJ1-2, with D maybe TRBD1 (5 bases). V was shortened by 5 bases and J by 5 bases, with 22 bases between the two germline ends. Germline V CDR1 and CDR2: SGHNT, YYREEE (reference sequence). The CDR3 covers 16 residues. The whole variable domain, filled in from reference TRBV5-4 and TRBJ1-2, reads ETGVTQSPTHLIKTRGQQVTLRCSSQSGHNTVSWYQQALGQGPQFIFQYYREEENGRGNFPPRFSGLQFPNYSSELNVNALELDDSALYLCASRPRTLGQGYGYTFGSGTRLTVV.

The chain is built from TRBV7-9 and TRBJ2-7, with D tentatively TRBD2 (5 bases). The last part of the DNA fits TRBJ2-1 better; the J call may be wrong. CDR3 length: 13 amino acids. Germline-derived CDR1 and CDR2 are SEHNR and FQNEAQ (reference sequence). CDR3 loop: CASSHRGTGEQFF. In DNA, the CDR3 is TGTGCCAGCAGCCACCGGGGAACGGGTGAGCAGTTCTTC.

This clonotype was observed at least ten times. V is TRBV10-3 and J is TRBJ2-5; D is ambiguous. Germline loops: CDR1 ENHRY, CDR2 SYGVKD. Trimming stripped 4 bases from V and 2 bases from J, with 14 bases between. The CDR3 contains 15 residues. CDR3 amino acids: CAISAPVAGQETQYF. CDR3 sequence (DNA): TGTGCCATCAGTGCTCCGGTTGCCGGGCAAGAGACCCAGTACTTC.

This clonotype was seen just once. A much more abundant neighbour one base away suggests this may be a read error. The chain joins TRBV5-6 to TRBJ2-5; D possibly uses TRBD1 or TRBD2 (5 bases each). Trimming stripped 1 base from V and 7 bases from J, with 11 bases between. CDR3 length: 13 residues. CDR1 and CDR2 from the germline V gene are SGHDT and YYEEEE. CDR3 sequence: CASSLISGGTQYF. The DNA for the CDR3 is TGTGCCAGCAGCTTGATCAGTGGGGGGACCCAGTACTTC.

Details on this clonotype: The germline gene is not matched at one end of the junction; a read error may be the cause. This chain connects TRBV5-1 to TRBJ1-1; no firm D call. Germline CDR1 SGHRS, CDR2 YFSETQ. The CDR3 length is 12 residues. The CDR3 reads CASSLGLTKAFF. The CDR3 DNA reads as TGCGCCAGCAGCTTGGGTCTCACTAAAGCTTTCTTT.

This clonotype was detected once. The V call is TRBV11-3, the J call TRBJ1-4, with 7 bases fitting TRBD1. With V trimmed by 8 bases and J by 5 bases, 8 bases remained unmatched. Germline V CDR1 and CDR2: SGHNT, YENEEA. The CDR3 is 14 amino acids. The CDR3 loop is CASSRQGVNEKLFF. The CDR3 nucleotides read TGTGCCAGCTCTCGACAGGGCGTGAATGAAAAACTGTTTTTT. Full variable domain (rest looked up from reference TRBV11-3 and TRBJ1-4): EAGVVQSPRYKIIEKKQPVAFWCNPISGHNTLYWYLQNLGQGPELLIRYENEEAVDDSQLPKDRFSAERLKGVDSTLKIQPAELGDSAVYLCASSRQGVNEKLFFGSGTQLSVL.

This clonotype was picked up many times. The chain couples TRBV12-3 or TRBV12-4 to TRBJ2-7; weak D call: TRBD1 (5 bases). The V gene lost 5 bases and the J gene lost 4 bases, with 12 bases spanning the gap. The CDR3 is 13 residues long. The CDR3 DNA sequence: TGTGCCAGCAGTCCTACAGGACGGTACGAGCAGTACTTC. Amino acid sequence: CASSPTGRYEQYF.

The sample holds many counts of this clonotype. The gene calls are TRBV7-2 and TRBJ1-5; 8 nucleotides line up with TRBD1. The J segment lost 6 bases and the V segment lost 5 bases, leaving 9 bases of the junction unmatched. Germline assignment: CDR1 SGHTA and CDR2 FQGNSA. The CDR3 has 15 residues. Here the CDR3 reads CASSVWTGSTQPQHF. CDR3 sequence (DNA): TGTGCCAGCAGCGTATGGACAGGGTCAACTCAGCCCCAGCATTTT.

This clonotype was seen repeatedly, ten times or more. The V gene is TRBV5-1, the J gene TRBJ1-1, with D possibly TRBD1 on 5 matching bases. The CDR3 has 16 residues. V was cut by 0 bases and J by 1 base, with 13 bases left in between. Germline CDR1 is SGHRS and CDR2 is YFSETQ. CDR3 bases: TGCGCCAGCAGCTTGGATACCCCAGGGCGGAACACTGAAGCTTTCTTT. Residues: CASSLDTPGRNTEAFF. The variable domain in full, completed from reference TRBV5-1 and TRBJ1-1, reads KAGVTQTPRYLIKTRGQQVTLSCSPISGHRSVSWYQQTPGQGLQFLFEYFSETQRNKGNFPGRFSGRQFSNSRSEMNVSTLELGDSALYLCASSLDTPGRNTEAFFGQGTRLTVV.